The 22 T cell receptor beta chains in this list originate from one sample, sequenced in a study of monozygotic twins with inflammatory bowel disease. TCRdb re-called the 5' RACE reads, yielding one record per CDR3 amino acid sequence without DNA. This sample's table has under 350,000 distinct CDR3 sequences. The sample consisted of blood. The receptors derive from a human donor with ulcerative colitis or Crohn's disease, or a healthy co-twin of an affected twin (not recorded which).

This chain links TRBV19 with TRBJ2-2; the D call from TCRdb, TRBD2, cannot be confirmed without DNA. Germline V CDR1 and CDR2: LNHDA, SQIVND (reference sequence). The CDR3 has 18 residues. The CDR3 protein is CASSPPGLAVKNTGELFF.

The rearrangement links TRBV24-1 to TRBJ2-1; TCRdb gives TRBD1 as the D gene, but with no DNA this cannot be confirmed. From germline, CDR1 is KGHDR and CDR2 SFDVKD. The CDR3 spans 17 residues. CDR3 region: CATSDKAGTGSYNEQFF.

This sequence joins TRBV11-2 and TRBJ2-3; the TRBD2 assignment by TCRdb is unverifiable without DNA. The CDR3 has 13 residues. The germline V gene has CDR1 SGHAT and CDR2 FQNNGV. The CDR3 region is CASSRTSGIAQYF.

The chain carries TRBV12-3 or TRBV12-4 and TRBJ1-5. The length of the CDR3 is 14 residues. The CDR3 here is CASSLEAINQPQHF.

The chain employs TRBV28 and TRBJ2-4; TCRdb selects TRBD2, and the lack of DNA leaves this call unchecked. CDR3 size: 18 residues. Germline lookup yields CDR1 MDHEN and CDR2 SYDVKM. CDR3 sequence reads: CASSLLAEIGVAKNIQYF.

This sequence joins TRBV11-3 and TRBJ2-3; the TCRdb call, TRBD2, lacks DNA for checking. The CDR3 is 17 residues long. Germline loops: CDR1 SGHNT, CDR2 YENEEA. CDR3 loop: CASSFLLLATTTDTQYF.

This sequence joins TRBV6-6 and TRBJ1-2; TCRdb lists TRBD1, though no DNA is available to test this call. CDR1 MNHNY and CDR2 SVGAGI come from the germline V gene (reference sequence). The CDR3 contains 14 residues. The CDR3 is CASRRWDRDGGYTF.

The chain uses TRBV2 and TRBJ2-2; with no DNA, the TCRdb D assignment of TRBD1 cannot be verified. CDR3 size: 16 residues. CDR1 SNHLY and CDR2 FYNNEI come from the germline V gene. The CDR3 sequence: CASRKQAPTNTGELFF.

This chain connects TRBV6-5 to TRBJ1-1; TCRdb returns TRBD1, unconfirmable since there is no DNA. The germline CDR1 and CDR2 sequences are MNHEY and SVGAGI. The CDR3 runs 13 residues. The CDR3 reads CASRQKGATEAFF.

This rearrangement joins TRBV5-4 to TRBJ2-1; TCRdb returns TRBD2, unconfirmable since there is no DNA. Germline-derived CDR1 and CDR2 are SGHNT and YYREEE (reference sequence). CDR3 length: 15 amino acids. This chain's CDR3 is CASSSASGSSSEQFF.

V is TRBV10-2 and J is TRBJ2-1; TCRdb reports TRBD2, a call that lacks DNA to check it against. The germline CDR1 and CDR2 sequences are WSHSY and SAAADI. The CDR3 extends over 14 amino acids. This CDR3 reads CASSEGLAGPEQFF.

This sequence joins TRBV14 and TRBJ2-5. Looked up from germline, CDR1 is SGHDN and CDR2 is FVKESK. This CDR3 is built from 15 residues. The CDR3 reads CASSQDYGSQETQYF.

The chain joins TRBV7-9 to TRBJ1-1. The CDR3 runs 14 residues. Germline assignment: CDR1 SEHNR and CDR2 FQNEAQ (reference sequence). CDR3: CASSSSRGITEAFF. The whole variable domain, filled in from reference TRBV7-9 and TRBJ1-1, reads DTGVSQNPRHKITKRGQNVTFRCDPISEHNRLYWYRQTLGQGPEFLTYFQNEAQLEKSRLLSDRFSAERPKGSFSTLEIQRTEQGDSAMYLCASSSSRGITEAFFGQGTRLTVV.

The chain uses TRBV4-3 and TRBJ2-2. Per the germline V gene, CDR1 is LGHNA and CDR2 is YSLEER. This CDR3 is built from 15 residues. CDR3 protein: CASSQGVYDAGELFF.

This chain links TRBV20-1 with TRBJ2-5; absent DNA, TCRdb's TRBD2 call cannot be checked. The CDR3 loop spans 15 amino acids. Per the germline V gene, CDR1 is DFQATT and CDR2 is SNEGSKA (reference sequence). CDR3: CSARDWWEGRETQYF.

The CDR3 spells CAISEFGAGYTF. The V call is TRBV10-3, the J call TRBJ1-2; TCRdb proposes TRBD1, but this gene call is untestable without DNA. There are 12 residues in the CDR3. Looked up from germline, CDR1 is ENHRY and CDR2 is SYGVKD.

The chain couples TRBV7-2 to TRBJ2-7; TCRdb indicates TRBD1, and absent DNA this call remains unverified. Looked up from germline, CDR1 is SGHTA and CDR2 is FQGNSA. The CDR3 sequence is 15 residues long. CDR3 amino acids: CASSLVPGAGYEQYF. Based on the CDR3 plus reference TRBV7-2 and TRBJ2-7, the full variable domain is GAGVSQSPSNKVTEKGKDVELRCDPISGHTALYWYRQSLGQGLEFLIYFQGNSAPDKSGLPSDRFSAERTGGSVSTLTIQRTQQEDSAVYLCASSLVPGAGYEQYFGPGTRLTVT.

The gene calls are TRBV9 and TRBJ2-5; TCRdb picks TRBD2, but there is no DNA to check that call. Germline V gene sequence: CDR1 SGDLS, CDR2 YYNGEE. CDR3 length equals 14 residues. The CDR3 here is CASSVVGGQETQYF.

V gene TRBV5-1 combines with J gene TRBJ2-3; TCRdb designates TRBD1, a call that cannot be tested without DNA. The germline V gene encodes CDR1 SGHRS and CDR2 YFSETQ. The CDR3 has 15 residues. This CDR3 is CASSHSGGSPDTQYF.

The CDR3 is CASSSPGLPYEQYF. The chain joins TRBV28 to TRBJ2-7; the TRBD2 assignment by TCRdb is unverifiable without DNA. Germline CDR1 is MDHEN and CDR2 is SYDVKM. CDR3 length: 14 amino acids. The whole variable domain, remainder taken from reference TRBV28 and TRBJ2-7, is DVKVTQSSRYLVKRTGEKVFLECVQDMDHENMFWYRQDPGLGLRLIYFSYDVKMKEKGDIPEGYSVSREKKERFSLILESASTNQTSMYLCASSSPGLPYEQYFGPGTRLTVT.

This chain connects TRBV7-8 to TRBJ2-2; TCRdb's D gene call, TRBD2, goes unchecked for lack of DNA. The germline CDR1 and CDR2 sequences are SGHVS and FQNEAQ. The CDR3 spans 17 residues. The CDR3 sequence is CASSLMFRRLSTGELFF.

The gene calls are TRBV27 and TRBJ2-7; TCRdb selects TRBD2, and the lack of DNA leaves this call unchecked. This CDR3 has 14 residues. The germline V gene encodes CDR1 MNHEY and CDR2 SMNVEV (reference sequence). CDR3 protein: CASRRDLELGEQYF.